These 9 T cell receptor beta chains were sequenced from one sample in a study of cytomegalovirus exposure and HLA in healthy donors (dated by TCRdb to 2015 to 2018). Libraries were made using the immunoSEQ multiplex PCR assay. A mixture of 60 forward primers for TCR Vbeta segments and 13 reverse primers for TCR Jbeta segments was used in the multiplex PCR. The table comes from immuneACCESS by way of TCRdb, which keeps in-frame sequences with V and J called. Part of the clones is missing from these tables; in studies checked, under half for an unresolved V gene and the rest for unknown reasons. Within this sample are 100,000 to 140,000 clones, with approximately 79% of them counted one time only. The ten largest clones add up to 14% of the sample. Source material: PBMCs. Receptors originate from a woman aged 40 to 50 in good health and CMV-seropositive.

The chain joins TRBV2 to TRBJ2-5; 8 bases map to TRBD2. The V segment lost 2 bases and the J segment 4 bases; nucleotides outside the gene matches: 6. This CDR3 is 15 amino acids long. The germline V gene encodes CDR1 SNHLY and CDR2 FYNNEI. The CDR3 loop is CASSELIAGLETQYF. The CDR3, as DNA: TGTGCCAGCAGTGAATTGATAGCGGGGTTAGAGACCCAGTACTTC.

The chain couples TRBV9 to TRBJ2-7, with 9 bases lining up with TRBD2. With V trimmed by 0 bases and J by 2 bases, 3 bases remained unmatched. CDR1 SGDLS and CDR2 YYNGEE come from the germline V gene. The CDR3 runs to 15 residues. The CDR3 here is CASSVELAGTYEQYF. DNA of the CDR3: TGTGCCAGCAGCGTAGAGCTAGCGGGAACCTACGAGCAGTACTTC.

This chain links TRBV9 with TRBJ1-1; a possible D gene is TRBD1 (5 bases). From germline, CDR1 is SGDLS and CDR2 YYNGEE. This CDR3 comprises 13 residues. Trimming took off 2 bases at V and 2 bases at J, with 7 bases between the two ends. DNA of the CDR3: TGTGCCAGCAGCGTTGACAGCAACACTGAAGCTTTCTTT. The encoded protein is CASSVDSNTEAFF.

V gene TRBV5-8 combines with J gene TRBJ1-4; D is undetermined. Trimming shortened V by 7 bases and J by 0 bases, and 10 bases separated the two germline ends. From germline, CDR1 is SGHTS and CDR2 YDEGEE. The CDR3 has 14 residues. Written as DNA, the CDR3 is TGTGCCAGCGGTCACAGAGCAACTAATGAAAAACTGTTTTTT. Translation: CASGHRATNEKLFF.

The chain links TRBV11-1 to TRBJ2-1; TRBD1 is a possible D gene (6 bases). V dropped 5 bases and J dropped 1 base, with 12 bases sitting between them. The CDR3 sequence is 15 residues long. Germline V CDR1 and CDR2: SGHAT, FQDESV (reference sequence). Written as DNA, the CDR3 is TGTGCCAGCAGCAATACAGGGAGTTCCTACAATGAGCAGTTCTTC. It encodes CASSNTGSSYNEQFF.

CDR3 coding DNA: TGTGCCAGCAGTGAGCCGTCCGGGACAGGGATCTCCTACGAGCAGTACTTC. It is translated as CASSEPSGTGISYEQYF. J is TRBJ2-7 and V is TRBV6-1; 9 bases are shared with TRBD1. This CDR3 contains 17 residues. Germline lookup yields CDR1 MNHNS and CDR2 SASEGT. V was clipped by 3 bases and J by 0 bases; unmatched bases: 9.

The J gene is TRBJ2-1, the V gene TRBV6-6, with 12 bases identical to TRBD2. Germline lookup yields CDR1 MNHNY and CDR2 SVGAGI (reference sequence). The CDR3 contains 16 residues. J lost 9 bases, V lost 7 bases, and 13 bases had no gene match. DNA of the CDR3: TGTGCCAGCACCCACGGGGCTAGCGGGGGGGCCAGTGAGCAGTTCTTC. This encodes CASTHGASGGASEQFF.

The gene calls are TRBV5-1 and TRBJ1-2, with 8 nucleotides matching TRBD1. Per germline, CDR1 SGHRS and CDR2 YFSETQ. CDR3 length: 14 residues. The V gene end was trimmed by 4 bases and the J gene end by 6 bases; junction bases not matched to a gene: 8. This chain's CDR3 is CASSHTTGDDGYTF. The CDR3 nucleotides are TGCGCCAGCAGCCATACGACAGGGGATGATGGCTACACCTTC.

The chain employs TRBV19 and TRBJ1-1; the D is unclear. The CDR3 runs to 16 residues. The V end was cut by 1 base, the J end by 4 bases, with 16 bases between. Germline CDR1 is LNHDA and CDR2 is SQIVND (reference sequence). The CDR3 DNA reads TGTGCCAGTAGTATAGTGGCAGTCGCGGTTGGCACTGAAGCTTTCTTT. Translation: CASSIVAVAVGTEAFF.